These T cell receptor beta chains were read from a single sample in a study of cytomegalovirus exposure and HLA in healthy donors. Some clones are missing from TCRdb's copy, which holds only in-frame ones; the method was immunoSEQ multiplex PCR. The specimen's table records around 150,000 clones. Material: PBMCs. The receptor set was obtained from a woman aged 55-70 years in good health and CMV-seronegative. Both conserved end residues are part of each CDR3. Each record gives: D gene, V gene, J gene, CDR3 DNA, CDR3 protein. The D gene is left open where the match is weak.

.	TRBV7-2	TRBJ1-1	TGTGCCAGCAGCTTAGCGCGAGGCACTGAAGCTTTCTTT	CASSLARGTEAFF
.	TRBV29-1	TRBJ1-1	TGCAGCGTTGTCCCACAGAGGAACACTGAAGCTTTCTTT	CSVVPQRNTEAFF
.	TRBV6-5	TRBJ2-7	TGTGCCAGCAGCCGACGCGCCTCCAGGGTCTACGAGCAGTACTTC	CASSRRASRVYEQYF
TRBD1	TRBV7-9	TRBJ1-1	TGTGCCAGCAGCTCCGGACAGGGGGCTTCGAACACTGAAGCTTTCTTT	CASSSGQGASNTEAFF
.	TRBV20-1	TRBJ2-7	TGCAGTGCTAGCGGGAACTACGAGCAGTACTTC	CSASGNYEQYF
TRBD2	TRBV5-4	TRBJ2-3	TGTGCCAGCAGCTTCGGACTAGCGGGGGGAGGAGATACGCAGTATTTT	CASSFGLAGGGDTQYF
.	TRBV5-1	TRBJ1-4	TGCGCCAGCAGCTTAGTCTTCCTTGGGCAGGAAGGAGAAAAACTGTTTTTT	CASSLVFLGQEGEKLFF
.	TRBV5-1	TRBJ2-3	TGCGCCAGCAGCTTGGTCCAGGGTCAAGGAGATACGCAGTATTTT	CASSLVQGQGDTQYF
TRBD1	TRBV5-1	TRBJ1-4	TGCGCCAGCAGCTCCCGACAGGGCGTAACTAATGAAAAACTGTTTTTT	CASSSRQGVTNEKLFF
.	TRBV20-1	TRBJ2-1	TGCAGCGCTATCGAAGAGGAGCAGTTCTTC	CSAIEEEQFF
TRBD2	TRBV5-1	TRBJ2-3	TGCGCCAGCAGCCCCGGGACTAGCGGGAGTCGTACGCAGTATTTT	CASSPGTSGSRTQYF
TRBD2	TRBV6-6	TRBJ2-1	TGTGCCAGCAGTCATAGCGGGAGAGGGGCCTACAATGAGCAGTTCTTC	CASSHSGRGAYNEQFF
.	TRBV7-8	TRBJ1-6	TGTGCCAGCAGCTTAGCCAATAGCGGCGGCCGTGGGCCTTCACCCCTCCACTTT	CASSLANSGGRGPSPLHF
TRBD1	TRBV30	TRBJ1-1	TGTGCCTGGAGTGTAGCGGCAGGGGGCATGAACACTGAAGCTTTCTTT	CAWSVAAGGMNTEAFF
.	TRBV9	TRBJ1-1	TGTGCCAGTGGGCAGGAAACTTTGAACACTGAAGCTTTCTTT	CASGQETLNTEAFF
.	TRBV6-5	TRBJ2-5	TGTGCCAGCCCGTTCGTCGAAGAGACCCAGTACTTC	CASPFVEETQYF
TRBD1	TRBV5-8	TRBJ1-4	TGTGCCAGCAGCCGTACCGGGACAGAGTTCGAAAAACTGTTTTTT	CASSRTGTEFEKLFF
TRBD2	TRBV6-1	TRBJ2-7	TGTGCCAGCAGGATTAGCGGGAGTAGCTACGAGCAGTACTTC	CASRISGSSYEQYF
TRBD1	TRBV5-6	TRBJ2-7	TGTGCCAGCACCACTGCGGGACAGGCAGGTGAGCAGTACTTC	CASTTAGQAGEQYF
.	TRBV2	TRBJ1-3	TGTGCCAGCAGTGAGACAACCTCTGGAAACACCATATATTTT	CASSETTSGNTIYF
.	TRBV5-1	TRBJ1-3	TGCGCCAGCAGCTTGGGTTCGTCTGGAAACACCATATATTTT	CASSLGSSGNTIYF
.	TRBV7-2	TRBJ2-2	TGTGCCAGCAGCTTAGTATTGACCGGGGAGCTGTTTTTT	CASSLVLTGELFF
TRBD1	TRBV2	TRBJ2-7	TGTGCCAGCAGGACAGGGGTGACTTCCGAGCAGTACTTC	CASRTGVTSEQYF
.	TRBV5-8	TRBJ1-4	TGTGCCAGCAGTTGGCTCAGGGGAGCAACTAATGAAAAACTGTTTTTT	CASSWLRGATNEKLFF
.	TRBV21-1	TRBJ2-7	TGTGCCAGCAGCAAAGGGGACTCCTCCTACGAGCAGTACTTC	CASSKGDSSYEQYF
TRBD1	TRBV19	TRBJ1-5	TGTGCCAGTAGTATAGATCGGACAGGGGGCAAGAAGAACAATCAGCCCCAGCATTTT	CASSIDRTGGKKNNQPQHF
TRBD1	TRBV18	TRBJ1-6	TGTGCCAGCTCACCAGACAGGGGGACTTCACCCCTCCACTTT	CASSPDRGTSPLHF
.	TRBV10-2	TRBJ1-1	TGCGCCAGCAGTGAGTCCCGGGGGGCCACTATGAACACTGAAGCTTTCTTT	CASSESRGATMNTEAFF
TRBD2	TRBV20-1	TRBJ2-1	TGCAGTGTTTGGCGGGAGGGTGAGCAGTTCTTC	CSVWREGEQFF
TRBD1	TRBV7-6	TRBJ2-5	TGTGCCAGCAGCTCCGAGGGATCCACAGGGGTAGAGACCCAGTACTTC	CASSSEGSTGVETQYF
.	TRBV19	TRBJ2-4	TGTGCCAGTAGGAGAGTAGGGGCTGGAAACATTCAGTACTTC	CASRRVGAGNIQYF
.	TRBV6-5	TRBJ2-6	TGTGCCAGCAGTTACTACCTGGGGCCTGGGGCCAACGTCCTGACTTTC	CASSYYLGPGANVLTF
.	TRBV4-2	TRBJ1-6	TGTGCCAGCAGCCAAGGGGCCGCATCACCCCTCCACTTT	CASSQGAASPLHF
.	TRBV5-8	TRBJ1-1	TGTGCCAGCACTGACGATTTCGGACAGAGCACTGAAGCTTTCTTT	CASTDDFGQSTEAFF
TRBD1	TRBV5-4	TRBJ2-1	TGTGCCAGCAGCTCCGGGACAGGGAGCTCCTACAATGAGCAGTTCTTC	CASSSGTGSSYNEQFF